This entry features one TCR beta chain sequence. Its antigen is unidentified. This sample is part of a study of cytomegalovirus exposure and HLA in healthy donors. The assay was immunoSEQ multiplex PCR, and TCRdb's table has in-frame clones only and misses some. Here the sample spans about 130,000 clones, about 91% being singletons. V trimming: 1 base; J trimming: 3 bases; junction bases outside the gene matches: 3. This CDR3 region has 15 residues. Germline values: CDR1 SEHNR, CDR2 FQNEAQ (reference sequence). Regarding the study as a whole: Most TCR sequences were seen very rarely across donors, but some public TCRs occurred in many. The tendency of first-cohort TCR clusters to co-occur in the roughly 120 validation repertoires was the finding of a later analysis.

The donors were members of the validation cohort, which comprised 90 to 150 subjects and was separate from the first cohort of some 680 subjects. The sequence was obtained from a woman aged 18-29 years in good health and CMV-seropositive. The J gene is TRBJ2-5, the V gene TRBV7-9, with 9 bases lining up with TRBD2. Material: PBMCs. CDR3 sequence: CASSLVGLAKETQYF. DNA for the CDR3: TGTGCCAGCAGCTTAGTGGGACTAGCAAAAGAGACCCAGTACTTC.